The clone carrying this TCR beta chain was seen more than once but under ten times. The J segment lost 0 bases and the V segment lost 4 bases, leaving 9 bases of the junction unmatched. Germline V CDR1 and CDR2: MNHNS, SASEGT. The CDR3 runs to 17 residues. This sample was taken from a study of blood T cell repertoires in COVID-19. Study-wide context: Both acute and convalescent COVID-19 samples were obtained from the United States, Italy and Spain. From T cells, B-cell-depleted T cells, or PBMCs came the material, which was cDNA or gDNA.

Patients of the Seattle cohort, enrolled during active infection, were followed longitudinally. Original data processing: Cell counts per sample came from amplifying reference gene primers. Clones were sequenced by immunoSEQ multiplex PCR, and TCRdb holds only the in-frame ones, with some missing. The D gene and trimming were derived from the DNA, and the V and J assignments and clone size from that table. Among around 200,000 clones listed, more than 75% were seen once. The chain has TRBV6-1 and TRBJ1-5; 7 positions match TRBD1. The clonotype was recovered from a woman aged 40 to 50 with COVID-19, enrolled during active disease. The material sequenced was peripheral blood. The CDR3 loop reads CASSVPQGIYSNQPQHF. The CDR3 DNA reads TGTGCCAGCAGTGTTCCACAGGGGATTTATAGCAATCAGCCCCAGCATTTT.